These 30 T cell receptor beta chains came from one sample sequenced in a study of T cells after yellow fever vaccination. TCRdb itself ran the 5' RACE reads through MiXCR, one entry per CDR3 protein. The sample gives about 46,000 distinct CDR3 sequences, more than 6% of which show up once; 10% is in the top ten. The sequences come from PBMCs, either bulk or a sorted T-cell subset (CD4+, CD8+, memory, or dextramer-sorted; not recorded which), collected 45 days after the yellow fever booster vaccination. Receptors were obtained from a man aged 30-40 years who received the YFV17D yellow fever vaccine.

The sample holds a few counts of this clonotype. The rearrangement joins TRBV7-2 to TRBJ1-4; 7 bases line up with TRBD1. V lost 1 base, J lost 6 bases, and 11 bases stayed unmatched. Germline CDR1 and CDR2: SGHTA and FQGNSA. This CDR3 is built from 17 residues. DNA for the CDR3: TGTGCCAGCAGCTTAGGGCCGGGACAGAGATTCGATGAAAAACTGTTTTTT. Translated: CASSLGPGQRFDEKLFF.

This clonotype was detected ten times or more. The chain employs TRBV18 and TRBJ2-3; weak D call: TRBD2 (6 bases). This CDR3 spans 14 amino acids. Trimming shortened V by 2 bases and J by 2 bases, and 8 bases separated the two germline ends. CDR1 and CDR2 (germline): KGHSH, LQKENI. The CDR3 loop is CASSPAGYTDTQYF. As DNA, the CDR3 is TGTGCCAGCTCACCAGCGGGATACACAGATACGCAGTATTTT.

V and J are TRBV19 and TRBJ2-2, with TRBD1 identical over 7 bases. Germline V gene sequence: CDR1 LNHDA, CDR2 SQIVND (reference sequence). The CDR3 runs 14 residues. Losses at the gene ends were 5 bases for V and 4 bases for J; bases not matched to a gene: 4. This CDR3 reads CASSQGVSTGELFF. CDR3 in DNA: TGTGCCAGTAGTCAGGGGGTATCCACCGGGGAGCTGTTTTTT.

V gene TRBV20-1 combines with J gene TRBJ2-1; D is unclear. The CDR3 spans 10 residues. The V end was cut by 4 bases, the J end by 4 bases, with 2 bases between. Germline values: CDR1 DFQATT, CDR2 SNEGSKA (reference sequence). The CDR3 reads CSATYNEQFF. The CDR3 nucleotides read TGCAGTGCTACGTACAATGAGCAGTTCTTC.

This clonotype was detected a few times. This chain joins TRBV5-1 and TRBJ1-1; D may be TRBD1 (5 bases). The germline V gene has CDR1 SGHRS and CDR2 YFSETQ. CDR3 length equals 14 residues. V lost 5 bases and J 4 bases, leaving 15 bases between the germline ends. CDR3 sequence: CASSRARGATEAFF. In nucleotides, the CDR3 is TGCGCCAGCAGTAGGGCGAGAGGGGCCACTGAAGCTTTCTTT.

This clonotype was detected a few times. The genes are TRBV7-9 and TRBJ2-2; D remains unclear. The CDR3 is 14 residues long. The germline gives CDR1 SEHNR, CDR2 FQNEAQ (reference sequence). Trimming shortened V by 0 bases and J by 7 bases, and 9 bases separated the two germline ends. The CDR3 nucleotides read TGTGCCAGCAGCTTAGCGGCGGCAAGCGGGGAGCTGTTTTTT. Translated, it gives CASSLAAASGELFF.

This clonotype was counted only a few times. The gene calls are TRBV6-2 or TRBV6-3 and TRBJ2-7; TRBD2 matches 13 bases. Germline CDR1 MNHEY, CDR2 SVGEGT. The ends lost 6 bases at V and 0 bases at J; junction bases unmatched: 20. The CDR3 is 21 amino acids. CDR3 amino acids: CASSPQGTSGATIVSSYEQYF. The CDR3 nucleotides read TGTGCCAGCAGCCCACAAGGGACTAGCGGGGCTACCATCGTATCCTCCTACGAGCAGTACTTC.

This clonotype was counted between two and nine times. The chain combines TRBV14 with TRBJ2-1, with D unresolved. This CDR3 has 12 amino acids. Germline values: CDR1 SGHDN, CDR2 FVKESK. Trimming took off 4 bases at V and 5 bases at J, with 6 bases between the two ends. The CDR3 here is CASSPSHNEQFF. DNA of the CDR3: TGTGCCAGCAGCCCCAGCCACAATGAGCAGTTCTTC.

The rearrangement links TRBV9 to TRBJ2-5; 7 nucleotides agree with TRBD2. The V segment lost 4 bases and the J segment 5 bases; nucleotides outside the gene matches: 11. The germline gives CDR1 SGDLS, CDR2 YYNGEE. The length of the CDR3 is 15 residues. The CDR3 nucleotides read TGTGCCAGCAGCCCCCCCCCGGGGCGGGGGGAGACCCAGTACTTC. This codes for CASSPPPGRGETQYF. Complete variable domain (other parts from reference TRBV9 and TRBJ2-5): DSGVTQTPKHLITATGQRVTLRCSPRSGDLSVYWYQQSLDQGLQFLIQYYNGEERAKGNILERFSAQQFPDLHSELNLSSLELGDSALYFCASSPPPGRGETQYFGPGTRLLVL.

With regard to this clonotype: At one boundary the junction diverges from the germline segment, which might be a read error. This chain joins TRBV7-2 and TRBJ2-2; tentative D call: TRBD2 (5 bases). Germline-derived CDR1 and CDR2 are SGHTA and FQGNSA. CDR3 length: 13 residues. This CDR3 reads CASSLGTVGPPSF. The CDR3 DNA sequence: TGTGCCAGCAGCTTAGGGACTGTGGGTCCCCCTTCTTTT.

Worth noting for this clonotype: A much larger clone sits a single nucleotide away, making a read error possible. This CDR3 fails to terminate in the conserved phenylalanine or tryptophan, so it likely reflects a read error. The chain combines TRBV12-3 or TRBV12-4 with TRBJ1-2, with no clear D. The CDR3 is made up of 12 amino acids. The germline V and J ends were trimmed by 5 bases and 7 bases, with 11 bases remaining between them. CDR3 nucleotide sequence: TGTGCCAGCAGTCCGGGGTTAGCTGGCTACACCTAC. It encodes CASSPGLAGYTY.

The table lists this clonotype with many counts. This chain joins TRBV5-1 and TRBJ2-7, with D perhaps being TRBD1 or TRBD2 (5 bases each). With 3 bases removed from V and 1 base from J, the gap between germline ends came to 11 bases. This CDR3 is built from 14 residues. Germline CDR1 is SGHRS and CDR2 is YFSETQ. CDR3 residues: CASSSGTDSYEQYF. As DNA, the CDR3 is TGCGCCAGCAGCTCCGGGACGGATTCCTACGAGCAGTACTTC.

This clonotype was counted at least ten times. V usage is TRBV20-1 and J usage is TRBJ2-7; D unresolved. Trimming stripped 0 bases from V and 7 bases from J, with 4 bases between. Germline V gives CDR1 DFQATT, CDR2 SNEGSKA (reference sequence). This CDR3 contains 10 residues. The CDR3 DNA is TGCAGTGCTAGAGATCTTGAGCAGTACTTC. Its protein product is CSARDLEQYF.

In this sample, this clonotype turned up many times. This chain connects TRBV29-1 to TRBJ1-1; 9 positions agree with TRBD1. The CDR3 extends over 11 amino acids. The V and J ends lost 4 bases and 11 bases, in that order; junction bases with no gene match: 5. Germline assignment: CDR1 SQVTM and CDR2 ANQGSEA. CDR3 in DNA: TGCAGCGTTGGGGGACAGGGACTTGCTTTCTTT. It translates to CSVGGQGLAFF. Complete variable domain (other parts from reference TRBV29-1 and TRBJ1-1): SAVISQKPSRDICQRGTSLTIQCQVDSQVTMMFWYRQQPGQSLTLIATANQGSEATYESGFVIDKFPISRPNLTFSTLTVSNMSPEDSSIYLCSVGGQGLAFFGQGTRLTVV.

In its sample, this clonotype was seen many times. The chain joins TRBV4-3 to TRBJ2-7; D may be TRBD2 (6 bases). V dropped 0 bases and J dropped 4 bases, with 16 bases sitting between them. The CDR3 covers 16 residues. CDR1 LGHNA and CDR2 YSLEER come from the germline V gene. The DNA of the CDR3 is TGCGCCAGCAGCCAAGAGATCTTAAACCGGGGGTACGAGCAGTACTTC. Amino acids: CASSQEILNRGYEQYF.

This clonotype appeared a few times. The V call is TRBV7-8, the J call TRBJ2-1, with 7 bases matching TRBD2. Germline loops: CDR1 SGHVS, CDR2 FQNEAQ. With 3 bases clipped from V and 9 bases from J, the junction kept 17 bases outside the gene matches. This CDR3 region has 17 residues. The CDR3 sequence: CASSFYVAGATQGEQFF. DNA for the CDR3: TGTGCCAGCAGCTTTTACGTTGCGGGAGCTACCCAAGGTGAGCAGTTCTTC.

This clonotype came up a few times. The J gene is TRBJ2-2, the V gene TRBV5-1; D gene ambiguous. The germline V gene has CDR1 SGHRS and CDR2 YFSETQ. The CDR3 sequence is 15 residues long. Trimming removed 0 bases at V and 1 base at J, with 7 bases between. The CDR3 DNA reads TGCGCCAGCAGCTTGGGGACGTGGAACACCGGGGAGCTGTTTTTT. Translating gives CASSLGTWNTGELFF.

This clonotype was seen at least ten times. The chain is built from TRBV29-1 and TRBJ2-5, with D perhaps assigned TRBD1 or TRBD2 (6 bases each). Germline lookup yields CDR1 SQVTM and CDR2 ANQGSEA. The ends were cut back, 7 bases at V and 5 bases at J, with 14 bases in the middle. The CDR3 is 12 amino acids. CDR3 coding DNA: TGCAGCGCGGGAAGGAGGGGGGAGACCCAGTACTTC. This translates into CSAGRRGETQYF.

The chain couples TRBV9 to TRBJ2-1; TRBD1 matches at 9 bases. Germline loops: CDR1 SGDLS, CDR2 YYNGEE. The length of the CDR3 is 15 residues. Germline trimming cut 3 bases from V and 0 bases from J; bases unmatched to any gene: 1. The CDR3 DNA follows: TGTGCCAGCAGCGAACAGGGGGCCTCCTACAATGAGCAGTTCTTC. Its translation: CASSEQGASYNEQFF.

This clonotype was seen repeatedly, ten times or more. The chain links TRBV29-1 to TRBJ2-3, with D unclear. Germline V lookup: CDR1 SQVTM, CDR2 ANQGSEA. The CDR3 loop spans 13 amino acids. V was trimmed by 0 bases and J by 2 bases, leaving 6 bases between them. The CDR3 nucleotides read TGCAGCGTTGAAGACAGTCCCACAGATACGCAGTATTTT. It codes for CSVEDSPTDTQYF.

In the case of this clonotype: The junction departs from germline at one end; a sequencing error may be responsible. The chain links TRBV20-1 to TRBJ2-1; the match to TRBD2 covers 11 bases. Looked up from germline, CDR1 is DFQATT and CDR2 is SNEGSKA (reference sequence). This CDR3 contains 16 residues. CDR3 sequence (DNA): TGCACTGCTGAAGGGGGACTAGCGGACATCTACAATGAGCAGTTCTTC. Translated, it gives CTAEGGLADIYNEQFF.

The table lists this clonotype with many counts. The chain uses TRBV28 and TRBJ2-3; D is perhaps TRBD1 (5 bases). Germline CDR1 is MDHEN and CDR2 is SYDVKM. CDR3 length: 15 residues. Trimming took 2 bases from V and 1 from J, leaving 10 bases between them. CDR3 bases: TGTGCCAGCAGTTTAATTCAGGGCGGCACAGATACGCAGTATTTT. It is translated as CASSLIQGGTDTQYF. The full variable domain, with the rest looked up from reference TRBV28 and TRBJ2-3, is DVKVTQSSRYLVKRTGEKVFLECVQDMDHENMFWYRQDPGLGLRLIYFSYDVKMKEKGDIPEGYSVSREKKERFSLILESASTNQTSMYLCASSLIQGGTDTQYFGPGTRLTVL.

The genes are TRBV9 and TRBJ1-2; perhaps TRBD1 as D (6 bases). This CDR3 is built from 13 residues. Germline lookup yields CDR1 SGDLS and CDR2 YYNGEE. Between the trimmed V and J ends, which lost 0 bases and 8 bases, there was a span of 11 bases. The CDR3 is CASSVDTGNGYTF. In DNA form, the CDR3 reads TGTGCCAGCAGCGTAGATACAGGGAACGGCTACACCTTC. Full variable domain (remainder filled in from reference TRBV9 and TRBJ1-2): DSGVTQTPKHLITATGQRVTLRCSPRSGDLSVYWYQQSLDQGLQFLIQYYNGEERAKGNILERFSAQQFPDLHSELNLSSLELGDSALYFCASSVDTGNGYTFGSGTRLTVV.

This clonotype was observed many times. One end of the junction is discordant with germline, which a read error may explain. The rearrangement joins TRBV4-3 to TRBJ2-3, with TRBD2 matching over 7 bases. The germline V gene has CDR1 LGHNA and CDR2 YSLEER. The CDR3 covers 14 residues. Written as DNA, the CDR3 is TGCGCCAGCAGCCCCTCCCGGACCGGGACTACCCTCTCGTTT. It codes for CASSPSRTGTTLSF.

This clonotype was counted at least ten times. This chain connects TRBV28 to TRBJ2-1, with 8 bases that match TRBD2. The ends lost 5 bases at V and 8 bases at J; junction bases unmatched: 14. CDR1 MDHEN and CDR2 SYDVKM come from the germline V gene. The CDR3 length is 16 residues. The CDR3 sequence: CASSPPGGAWGYEQFF. The CDR3 coding sequence is TGTGCCAGCAGTCCCCCGGGGGGGGCCTGGGGCTATGAGCAGTTCTTC. Variable domain in full (rest from reference TRBV28 and TRBJ2-1): DVKVTQSSRYLVKRTGEKVFLECVQDMDHENMFWYRQDPGLGLRLIYFSYDVKMKEKGDIPEGYSVSREKKERFSLILESASTNQTSMYLCASSPPGGAWGYEQFFGPGTRLTVL.

This clonotype was found many times. This chain links TRBV11-2 with TRBJ2-3, with TRBD1 matching over 7 bases. V trimming: 5 bases; J trimming: 6 bases; junction bases outside the gene matches: 5. The germline V gene encodes CDR1 SGHAT and CDR2 FQNNGV. CDR3 length: 13 residues. CDR3 coding DNA: TGTGCCAGCAGCGGGGGACAGACGGATACGCAGTATTTT. This sequence encodes CASSGGQTDTQYF.

This clonotype came up many times. The chain employs TRBV5-1 and TRBJ2-7; D perhaps matches TRBD1 (5 bases). The CDR3 is made up of 14 amino acids. Germline CDR1 SGHRS, CDR2 YFSETQ. V lost 0 bases to trimming and J lost 2 bases, with 9 bases between them. The CDR3 coding sequence is TGCGCCAGCAGCTTGGCGAGCAGGGCCTACGAGCAGTACTTC. Its translation: CASSLASRAYEQYF.

The chain joins TRBV18 to TRBJ1-5; no clear D gene. Germline V gene data show CDR1 as KGHSH and CDR2 as LQKENI. CDR3 length: 15 amino acids. The V end was cut by 4 bases, the J end by 3 bases, with 13 bases between. Here the CDR3 reads CASSRGGRANQPQHF. CDR3 sequence (DNA): TGTGCCAGCTCACGAGGTGGACGGGCCAATCAGCCCCAGCATTTT. Full variable domain (missing parts from reference TRBV18 and TRBJ1-5): NAGVMQNPRHLVRRRGQEARLRCSPMKGHSHVYWYRQLPEEGLKFMVYLQKENIIDESGMPKERFSAEFPKEGPSILRIQQVVRGDSAAYFCASSRGGRANQPQHFGDGTRLSIL.

There are a few counts of this clonotype. The chain uses TRBV28 and TRBJ1-1; TRBD1 agrees at 8 bases. Germline V CDR1 and CDR2: MDHEN, SYDVKM. The J segment lost 5 bases and the V segment lost 6 bases, leaving 5 bases of the junction unmatched. This CDR3 is 13 amino acids long. CDR3 bases: TGTGCCAGCAGAAGACAGGGGAAGACTGAAGCTTTCTTT. Its translation is CASRRQGKTEAFF.

This clonotype was seen at least ten times. CDR3 sequence (DNA): TGTGCCACCAGTGATTCTGACAGGACAATCCGCCGAAGCCAAGGAAATAGCAATCAGCCCCAGCATTTT. This sequence encodes CATSDSDRTIRRSQGNSNQPQHF. The genes are TRBV24-1 and TRBJ1-5, with TRBD1 as a possible D gene (6 bases). The CDR3 runs to 23 residues. Trimming cost V 2 bases and J 0 bases, with 31 bases left between them. Germline CDR1 and CDR2: KGHDR and SFDVKD.